This is a list of T cell receptor beta chains from one sample in a study of radiotherapy plus CTLA-4 blockade in lung cancer. The method was immunoSEQ multiplex PCR; TCRdb's version includes in-frame clones alone and lacks a portion of them. The sample holds more than 50,000 clones, about 72% seen once. This material consisted of peripheral blood, taken from a patient treated with radiotherapy plus ipilimumab. The receptors stem from a human donor with non-small cell lung cancer who had a complete response to radiotherapy plus ipilimumab. Both conserved end residues are part of each CDR3. D genes are given only for firm matches. A row's size may be missing; if present it is once, few, many or a size class.

J gene: TRBJ2-5
D gene: NA
clone size: NA
V gene: TRBV7-6
CDR3 protein: CASSTTGRGKETQYF
CDR3 DNA: TGTGCCAGCAGCACGACGGGTCGCGGCAAAGAGACCCAGTACTTC

J gene: TRBJ1-2
D gene: TRBD1
clone size: once
V gene: TRBV6-5
CDR3 protein: CASRRDRADGYTF
CDR3 DNA: TGTGCCAGCAGACGGGACAGGGCTGATGGCTACACCTTC

J gene: TRBJ2-2
D gene: TRBD2
clone size: NA
V gene: TRBV2
CDR3 protein: CASSGTSGNTGELFF
CDR3 DNA: TGTGCCAGCAGTGGGACTAGCGGGAACACCGGGGAGCTGTTTTTT

J gene: TRBJ2-7
D gene: TRBD1
clone size: NA
V gene: TRBV30
CDR3 protein: CAWSVEQGVYEQYF
CDR3 DNA: TGTGCCTGGAGCGTCGAACAGGGGGTCTACGAGCAGTACTTC

J gene: TRBJ1-1
D gene: NA
clone size: few
V gene: TRBV7-9
CDR3 protein: CASSPSGGTTEAFF
CDR3 DNA: TGTGCCAGCAGCCCTTCGGGGGGTACCACTGAAGCTTTCTTT

J gene: TRBJ1-2
D gene: NA
clone size: NA
V gene: TRBV15
CDR3 protein: CATSRAGYGYTF
CDR3 DNA: TGTGCCACCAGCAGGGCGGGCTATGGCTACACCTTC

J gene: TRBJ1-4
D gene: NA
clone size: NA
V gene: TRBV6-1
CDR3 protein: CASSRGGSGEKLFF
CDR3 DNA: TGTGCCAGCAGTAGAGGAGGGTCGGGTGAAAAACTGTTTTTT

J gene: TRBJ2-1
D gene: TRBD1
clone size: NA
V gene: TRBV10-1
CDR3 protein: CASSPGQGNYNEQFF
CDR3 DNA: TGCGCCAGCAGCCCGGGACAGGGAAACTACAATGAGCAGTTCTTC

J gene: TRBJ1-2
D gene: TRBD1
clone size: once
V gene: TRBV5-1
CDR3 protein: CASALGGNLGYTF
CDR3 DNA: TGCGCCAGTGCCTTAGGGGGCAATCTTGGCTACACCTTC

J gene: TRBJ1-2
D gene: NA
clone size: NA
V gene: TRBV6-7
CDR3 protein: CASSYRGRRDGYTF
CDR3 DNA: TGTGCCAGCAGTTACCGGGGTCGGAGGGATGGCTACACCTTC

J gene: TRBJ1-2
D gene: NA
clone size: once
V gene: TRBV10-2
CDR3 protein: CASSESVKEGLFYGYTF
CDR3 DNA: TGCGCCAGCAGTGAGTCTGTCAAGGAGGGATTGTTCTATGGCTACACCTTC

J gene: TRBJ2-7
D gene: TRBD1
clone size: once
V gene: TRBV27
CDR3 protein: CASSFGQGYEQYF
CDR3 DNA: TGTGCCAGCAGTTTTGGACAGGGATACGAGCAGTACTTC

J gene: TRBJ1-2
D gene: TRBD1
clone size: NA
V gene: TRBV27
CDR3 protein: CASSRGQANYGYTF
CDR3 DNA: TGTGCCAGCAGCCGAGGACAGGCGAACTATGGCTACACCTTC

J gene: TRBJ2-7
D gene: NA
clone size: NA
V gene: TRBV19
CDR3 protein: CASSPGQSRGYEQYF
CDR3 DNA: TGTGCCAGTAGTCCGGGACAATCGAGGGGCTACGAGCAGTACTTC

J gene: TRBJ1-4
D gene: NA
clone size: NA
V gene: TRBV28
CDR3 protein: CASRNGGQGNEKLFF
CDR3 DNA: TGTGCCAGCAGGAACGGTGGGCAGGGTAATGAAAAACTGTTTTTT

J gene: TRBJ2-7
D gene: NA
clone size: NA
V gene: TRBV4-3
CDR3 protein: CASSQERLSGTFSYEQYF
CDR3 DNA: TGCGCCAGCAGCCAAGAGAGACTCTCTGGCACCTTCTCCTACGAGCAGTACTTC

J gene: TRBJ2-3
D gene: TRBD2
clone size: NA
V gene: TRBV9
CDR3 protein: CASSLPSGYFPSTDTQYF
CDR3 DNA: TGTGCCAGCAGCCTTCCTAGCGGATACTTCCCTAGCACAGATACGCAGTATTTT

J gene: TRBJ2-3
D gene: TRBD1
clone size: NA
V gene: TRBV10-3
CDR3 protein: CAIRGQGVTQYF
CDR3 DNA: TGTGCCATCAGGGGACAGGGGGTAACGCAGTATTTT

J gene: TRBJ2-5
D gene: TRBD1
clone size: NA
V gene: TRBV11-2
CDR3 protein: CASSRDRGETQYF
CDR3 DNA: TGTGCCAGCAGCCGGGACAGAGGAGAGACCCAGTACTTC

J gene: TRBJ1-5
D gene: NA
clone size: NA
V gene: TRBV6-5
CDR3 protein: CASSRTGYSNQPQHF
CDR3 DNA: TGTGCCAGCAGTCGTACAGGGTATAGCAATCAGCCCCAGCATTTT

J gene: TRBJ1-2
D gene: TRBD1
clone size: NA
V gene: TRBV28
CDR3 protein: CASSRTGVLLSANYGYTF
CDR3 DNA: TGTGCCAGCAGCCGGACAGGGGTCCTCCTTTCAGCTAACTATGGCTACACCTTC

J gene: TRBJ2-2
D gene: NA
clone size: NA
V gene: TRBV5-5
CDR3 protein: CASSLEGANTGELFF
CDR3 DNA: TGTGCCAGCAGCTTGGAAGGGGCGAACACCGGGGAGCTGTTTTTT

J gene: TRBJ1-2
D gene: NA
clone size: once
V gene: TRBV2
CDR3 protein: CASGTGVYGYTF
CDR3 DNA: TGTGCCTCCGGGACGGGGGTTTATGGCTACACCTTC

J gene: TRBJ2-3
D gene: NA
clone size: few
V gene: TRBV7-8
CDR3 protein: CASSPPIVDTQYF
CDR3 DNA: TGTGCCAGCAGCCCCCCAATAGTAGATACGCAGTATTTT

J gene: TRBJ2-5
D gene: TRBD1
clone size: few
V gene: TRBV6-5
CDR3 protein: CASSVDRGRETQYF
CDR3 DNA: TGTGCCAGCAGTGTTGACAGGGGGCGGGAGACCCAGTACTTC

J gene: TRBJ2-3
D gene: TRBD2
clone size: NA
V gene: TRBV5-6
CDR3 protein: CASSLPSGRAADTQYF
CDR3 DNA: TGTGCCAGCAGCTTGCCAAGCGGGAGGGCCGCAGATACGCAGTATTTT

J gene: TRBJ1-5
D gene: TRBD1
clone size: NA
V gene: TRBV27
CDR3 protein: CASRPHRDRKNQPQHF
CDR3 DNA: TGTGCCAGCAGGCCCCACCGGGACAGAAAAAATCAGCCCCAGCATTTT

J gene: TRBJ2-7
D gene: NA
clone size: NA
V gene: TRBV27
CDR3 protein: CASSAGEQCF
CDR3 DNA: TGTGCCAGCAGTGCAGGCGAGCAGTGCTTC

J gene: TRBJ1-2
D gene: TRBD1
clone size: few
V gene: TRBV5-6
CDR3 protein: CASSWDRVGDYGYTF
CDR3 DNA: TGTGCCAGCAGCTGGGACAGGGTAGGGGACTATGGCTACACCTTC

J gene: TRBJ2-2
D gene: NA
clone size: NA
V gene: TRBV9
CDR3 protein: CASSVVAGVSTGELFF
CDR3 DNA: TGTGCCAGCAGCGTCGTTGCAGGGGTGAGCACCGGGGAGCTGTTTTTT

J gene: TRBJ2-7
D gene: TRBD1
clone size: NA
V gene: TRBV7-2
CDR3 protein: CASSLAGTGAYEQYF
CDR3 DNA: TGTGCCAGCAGCTTAGCAGGGACAGGGGCCTACGAGCAGTACTTC

J gene: TRBJ1-1
D gene: NA
clone size: NA
V gene: TRBV30
CDR3 protein: CAWLRKANTEAFF
CDR3 DNA: TGTGCCTGGCTGAGGAAGGCGAACACTGAAGCTTTCTTT

J gene: TRBJ2-3
D gene: NA
clone size: NA
V gene: TRBV10-2
CDR3 protein: CATGTYLTDTQYF
CDR3 DNA: TGCGCCACCGGGACTTATCTCACAGATACGCAGTATTTT

J gene: TRBJ2-5
D gene: TRBD1
clone size: NA
V gene: TRBV5-1
CDR3 protein: CASSLGTGQETQYF
CDR3 DNA: TGCGCCAGCAGCTTGGGGACAGGGCAAGAGACCCAGTACTTC

J gene: TRBJ2-7
D gene: NA
clone size: NA
V gene: TRBV23-1
CDR3 protein: CASSRHGYEQCF
CDR3 DNA: TGCGCCAGCAGCCGACATGGCTACGAGCAGTGCTTC

J gene: TRBJ2-3
D gene: TRBD2
clone size: NA
V gene: TRBV4-2
CDR3 protein: CASASGLAGSMGNTQYF
CDR3 DNA: TGTGCCAGCGCCTCTGGACTAGCGGGATCTATGGGGAATACGCAGTATTTT

J gene: TRBJ1-1
D gene: NA
clone size: medium-sized
V gene: TRBV4-3
CDR3 protein: CASSGQLNTEAFF
CDR3 DNA: TGCGCCAGCAGCGGACAGCTGAACACTGAAGCTTTCTTT

J gene: TRBJ1-3
D gene: NA
clone size: NA
V gene: TRBV4-1
CDR3 protein: CASSPGRGHSGNTIYF
CDR3 DNA: TGCGCCAGCAGCCCCGGGAGGGGACACTCTGGAAACACCATATATTTT

J gene: TRBJ2-2
D gene: TRBD1
clone size: few
V gene: TRBV11-2
CDR3 protein: CASSWDRAGAGELFF
CDR3 DNA: TGTGCCAGCAGCTGGGACAGGGCGGGGGCCGGGGAGCTGTTTTTT

J gene: TRBJ2-7
D gene: TRBD2
clone size: NA
V gene: TRBV5-6
CDR3 protein: CASSLWSSGGYEQYF
CDR3 DNA: TGTGCCAGCAGCTTGTGGTCAAGCGGGGGCTACGAGCAGTACTTC

J gene: TRBJ1-2
D gene: NA
clone size: NA
V gene: TRBV28
CDR3 protein: CASSIQSNYGYTF
CDR3 DNA: TGTGCCAGCAGTATACAATCAAACTATGGCTACACCTTC

J gene: TRBJ2-7
D gene: NA
clone size: NA
V gene: TRBV7-8
CDR3 protein: CASSLVAPSSYEQYF
CDR3 DNA: TGTGCCAGCAGCTTAGTAGCGCCGAGCTCCTACGAGCAGTACTTC

J gene: TRBJ1-2
D gene: NA
clone size: NA
V gene: TRBV19
CDR3 protein: CASSYPDLRGNYGYTF
CDR3 DNA: TGTGCCAGTAGCTACCCGGACCTGCGGGGTAACTATGGCTACACCTTC

J gene: TRBJ2-1
D gene: TRBD1
clone size: few
V gene: TRBV6-1
CDR3 protein: CASSESWTGVYNEQFF
CDR3 DNA: TGTGCCAGCAGTGAATCGTGGACAGGGGTCTACAATGAGCAGTTCTTC

J gene: TRBJ1-5
D gene: NA
clone size: NA
V gene: TRBV30
CDR3 protein: CAWSVWQGPDSNQPQHF
CDR3 DNA: TGTGCCTGGAGTGTTTGGCAGGGCCCTGATAGCAATCAGCCCCAGCATTTT